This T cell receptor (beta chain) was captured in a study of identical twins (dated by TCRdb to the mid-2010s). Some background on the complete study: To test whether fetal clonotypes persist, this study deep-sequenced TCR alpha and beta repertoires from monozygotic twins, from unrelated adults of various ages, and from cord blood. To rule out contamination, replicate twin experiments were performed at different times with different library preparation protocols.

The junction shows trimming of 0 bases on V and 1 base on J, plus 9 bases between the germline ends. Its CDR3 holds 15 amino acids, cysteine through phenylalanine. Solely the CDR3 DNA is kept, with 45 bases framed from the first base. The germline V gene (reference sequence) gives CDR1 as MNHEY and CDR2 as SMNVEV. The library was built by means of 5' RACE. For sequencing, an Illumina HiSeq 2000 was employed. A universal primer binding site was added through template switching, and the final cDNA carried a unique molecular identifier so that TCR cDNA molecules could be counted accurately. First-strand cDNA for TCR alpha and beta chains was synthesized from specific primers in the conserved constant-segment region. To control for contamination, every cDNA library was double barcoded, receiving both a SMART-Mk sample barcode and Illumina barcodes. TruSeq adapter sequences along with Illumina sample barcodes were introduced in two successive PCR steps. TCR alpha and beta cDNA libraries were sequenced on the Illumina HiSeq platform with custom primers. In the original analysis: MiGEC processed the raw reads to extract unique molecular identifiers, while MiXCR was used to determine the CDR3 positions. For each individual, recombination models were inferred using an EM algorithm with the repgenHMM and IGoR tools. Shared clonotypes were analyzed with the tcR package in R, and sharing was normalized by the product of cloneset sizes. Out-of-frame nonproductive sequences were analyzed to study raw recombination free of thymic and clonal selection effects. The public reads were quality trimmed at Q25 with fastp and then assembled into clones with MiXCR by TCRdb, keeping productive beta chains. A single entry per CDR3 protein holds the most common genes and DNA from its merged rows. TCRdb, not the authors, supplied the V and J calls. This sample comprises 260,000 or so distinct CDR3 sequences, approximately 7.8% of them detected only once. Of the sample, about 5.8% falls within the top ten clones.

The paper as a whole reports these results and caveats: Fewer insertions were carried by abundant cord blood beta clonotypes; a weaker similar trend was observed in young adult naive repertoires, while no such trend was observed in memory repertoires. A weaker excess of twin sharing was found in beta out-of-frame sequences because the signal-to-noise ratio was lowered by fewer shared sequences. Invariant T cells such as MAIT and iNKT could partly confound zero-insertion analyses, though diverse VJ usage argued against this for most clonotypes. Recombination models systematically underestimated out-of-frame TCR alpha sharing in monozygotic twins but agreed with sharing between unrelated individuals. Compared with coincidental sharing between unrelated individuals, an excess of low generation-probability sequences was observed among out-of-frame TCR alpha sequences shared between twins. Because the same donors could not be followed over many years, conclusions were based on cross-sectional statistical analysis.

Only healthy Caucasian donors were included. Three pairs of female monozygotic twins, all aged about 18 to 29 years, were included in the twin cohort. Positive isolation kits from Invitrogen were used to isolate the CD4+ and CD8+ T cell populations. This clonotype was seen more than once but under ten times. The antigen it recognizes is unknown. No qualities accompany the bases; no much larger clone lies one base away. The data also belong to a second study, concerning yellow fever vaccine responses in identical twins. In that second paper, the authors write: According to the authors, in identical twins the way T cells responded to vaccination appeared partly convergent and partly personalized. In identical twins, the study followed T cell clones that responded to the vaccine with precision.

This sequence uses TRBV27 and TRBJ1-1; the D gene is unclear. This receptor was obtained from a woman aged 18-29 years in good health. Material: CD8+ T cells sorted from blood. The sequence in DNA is TGTGCCAGCAGTTTATCGTGGGATCGGAACACTGAAGCTTTCTTT. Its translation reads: CASSLSWDRNTEAFF.